A single sample gave rise to the 4 T cell receptor beta chains below, sequenced in a study of T-cell memory formation after mild COVID-19 (dated by TCRdb to about 2021). Library preparation was by 5' RACE. Sequenced using an Illumina NovaSeq 6000. TCRdb trimmed public reads at Q25 via fastp, called clones via MiXCR and kept in-frame beta chains. Each entry merges the rows of one CDR3 protein and shows their most common DNA and genes. The sample contains more than 120,000 distinct CDR3 sequences, around 5.8% of them found a single time. More than 2% of the sample is in the top ten clones. Sample: PBMCs or a T cell subset sorted from them (not recorded which). All receptors come from an adult woman who had mild COVID-19 (a few samples of this study predate the infection). The sample titles of this study are shuffled in the database, so cell type and time point are left out; the donor was told from shared clones.

V is TRBV12-5 and J is TRBJ2-4; 11 bases fit TRBD1. The germline V gene encodes CDR1 LGHNT and CDR2 FRNRAP. After removal of 0 bases from V and 4 bases from J, the junction contained 14 bases not matched to a gene. This CDR3 is built from 20 residues. In DNA, the CDR3 is TGTGCTAGTGGTTTGGTAATAGAAATTGGACAGGGGGCGACTAAAAACATTCAGTACTTC. Translated: CASGLVIEIGQGATKNIQYF.

This clonotype was counted between two and nine times. The chain recombines TRBV10-3 with TRBJ2-2; unclear D gene. Germline values: CDR1 ENHRY, CDR2 SYGVKD. The CDR3 contains 13 residues. V lost 3 bases to trimming and J lost 3 bases, with 5 bases between them. DNA for the CDR3: TGTGCCATCAGTGATGTTGACACCGGGGAGCTGTTTTTT. This codes for CAISDVDTGELFF.

This clonotype was counted between two and nine times. The rearrangement links TRBV10-3 to TRBJ2-7; D is undetermined. Germline CDR1 is ENHRY and CDR2 is SYGVKD. The ends were cut back, 3 bases at V and 5 bases at J, with 14 bases in the middle. The CDR3 spans 14 residues. CDR3 in amino acids: CAISDLGMDDEQYF. The CDR3 coding sequence is TGTGCCATCAGTGATCTGGGGATGGACGACGAGCAGTACTTC.

This clonotype was counted ten times or more. This chain joins TRBV15 and TRBJ1-1, with D maybe TRBD1 (5 bases). With 2 bases removed from V and 4 bases from J, the gap between germline ends came to 17 bases. The CDR3 runs 16 residues. Germline loops: CDR1 LNHNV, CDR2 YYDKDF (reference sequence). CDR3: CATSRPAGGSSTEAFF. The CDR3 coding sequence is TGTGCCACCAGCAGACCCGCGGGGGGTTCCAGCACTGAAGCTTTCTTT.